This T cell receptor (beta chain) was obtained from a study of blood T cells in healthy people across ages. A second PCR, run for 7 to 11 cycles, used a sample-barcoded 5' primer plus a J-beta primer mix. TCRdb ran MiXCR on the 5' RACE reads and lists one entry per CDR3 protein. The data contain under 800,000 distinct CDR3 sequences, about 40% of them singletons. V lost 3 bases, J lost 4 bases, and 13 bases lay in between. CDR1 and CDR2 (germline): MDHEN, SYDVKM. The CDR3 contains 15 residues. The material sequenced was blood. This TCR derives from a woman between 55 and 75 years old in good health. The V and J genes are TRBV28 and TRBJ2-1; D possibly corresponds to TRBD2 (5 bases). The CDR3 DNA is TGTGCCAGCAGTTTTAATCTAGCAGAATACAATGAGCAGTTCTTC. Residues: CASSFNLAEYNEQFF. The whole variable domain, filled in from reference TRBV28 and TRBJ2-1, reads DVKVTQSSRYLVKRTGEKVFLECVQDMDHENMFWYRQDPGLGLRLIYFSYDVKMKEKGDIPEGYSVSREKKERFSLILESASTNQTSMYLCASSFNLAEYNEQFFGPGTRLTVL.